These 17 T cell receptor beta chains originate from one sample sequenced in a study of tumor and adjacent non-tumor tissue in lung cancer. TCRbeta libraries were built with three rounds of nested PCR, modified from ARM-PCR. From the multiplex PCR reads, TCRdb called clonotypes with MiXCR, one entry per CDR3 protein. The sample lists tens of thousands of distinct CDR3 sequences; 72% were seen once. This sample's RNA came from whole unsorted tissue. The specimen was lung tumor tissue. These receptor sequences come from a woman aged 35 to 49 with non-small cell lung cancer.

To note about this clonotype: One end of the junction varies from germline; a read error may be responsible. The chain uses TRBV29-1 and TRBJ1-1, with a tentative D call TRBD1 (6 bases). This CDR3 spans 12 amino acids. CDR1 and CDR2 (germline): SQVTM, ANQGSEA. CDR3 region: CSVRGSNAEAFF. CDR3 DNA: TGCAGCGTTAGGGGGTCGAACGCTGAAGCATTCTTT. Full variable domain (remainder filled in from reference TRBV29-1 and TRBJ1-1): SAVISQKPSRDICQRGTSLTIQCQVDSQVTMMFWYRQQPGQSLTLIATANQGSEATYESGFVIDKFPISRPNLTFSTLTVSNMSPEDSSIYLCSVRGSNAEAFFGQGTRLTVV.

As concerns this clonotype: Its ends do not fully match the called genes, so a read error is possible. The V and J genes are TRBV6-1 and TRBJ1-1; 7 nucleotides agree with TRBD1. This CDR3 region has 15 residues. Germline CDR1 reads MNHNS; CDR2 reads SASEGT. The CDR3 region is CASRLRTGEAPETFF. The CDR3 DNA is TGTGCCAGCAGGCTCCGAACAGGGGAGGCCCCTGAAACTTTCTTT.

V and J are TRBV6-1 and TRBJ2-5; no reliable D call. The CDR3 covers 14 residues. The V gene's germline CDR1 is MNHNS and CDR2 SASEGT. CDR3 sequence reads: CISRRGPQQETQYF. The CDR3 region has the DNA TGTATCAGCAGGCGAGGACCGCAACAAGAGACCCAGTACTTC.

This clonotype appeared once. A much larger clone differs from this one at a single base, so this may be a read error. The chain uses TRBV20-1 and TRBJ1-5; tentatively, D is TRBD1 (6 bases). The CDR3 contains 19 residues. The germline gives CDR1 DFQATT, CDR2 SNEGSKA (reference sequence). Trimming removed 6 bases at V and 0 bases at J, with 27 bases between. CDR3 sequence (DNA): TGCAGTGCGTTACGAGGGGGGCAGGGCGTTTCCTATAGCAATCAGCCCCAGCATTTT. Its protein product is CSALRGGQGVSYSNQPQHF.

In its sample, this clonotype ranks as medium-sized. The rearrangement links TRBV11-3 to TRBJ2-1; a possible D gene is TRBD1 (6 bases). CDR3 length equals 16 residues. Trimming left V 4 bases short and J 8 bases short, with 21 bases between. Looked up from germline, CDR1 is SGHNT and CDR2 is YENEEA. The CDR3: CASSWGQGQGVDEQFF. Here the CDR3 DNA reads TGTGCCAGCAGCTGGGGGCAGGGCCAGGGCGTGGATGAGCAGTTCTTC.

The chain employs TRBV6-1 and TRBJ2-2; D remains ambiguous. There are 14 residues in the CDR3. Trimming took off 4 bases at V and 10 bases at J, with 16 bases between the two ends. Per germline, CDR1 MNHNS and CDR2 SASEGT. The chain's CDR3 is CASSAYKNTEELFF. For the CDR3, the DNA is TGTGCCAGCAGTGCCTACAAGAACACTGAGGAGCTGTTTTTT.

In this sample, this clonotype turned up a few times. Relative to the germline gene, one junction end is altered; a read error may explain this. The chain employs TRBV11-3 and TRBJ2-1; the D gene could be TRBD1 or TRBD2 (5 bases each). Germline CDR1 SGHNT, CDR2 YENEEA. The CDR3 is made up of 13 amino acids. The CDR3 coding sequence is TGTGTCAGCAGCTTAGATGGGCAGGGAGTGCAGTTCTTC. Its protein product is CVSSLDGQGVQFF. Looking up the rest from reference TRBV11-3 and TRBJ2-1 gives the full variable domain: EAGVVQSPRYKIIEKKQPVAFWCNPISGHNTLYWYLQNLGQGPELLIRYENEEAVDDSQLPKDRFSAERLKGVDSTLKIQPAELGDSAVYLCVSSLDGQGVQFFGPGTRLTVL.

With regard to this clonotype: A clone one base away is much larger, so this may be a read error. The J gene is TRBJ2-7, the V gene TRBV5-5, with 7 bases that match TRBD2. Germline trimming cut 1 base from V and 3 bases from J; bases unmatched to any gene: 7. Germline V gene lookup returns CDR1 SGHKS and CDR2 YYEKEE (reference sequence). The CDR3 is 15 residues long. CDR3 in amino acids: CASSLMISGFYEQYF. CDR3 nucleotide sequence: TGTGCCAGCAGCTTGATGATTAGCGGGTTCTACGAGCAGTACTTC.

Details on this clonotype: The junction and the germline gene differ at one end; a read error may be behind it. The rearrangement joins TRBV6-6 to TRBJ1-1, with D maybe TRBD1 (6 bases). Per the germline V gene, CDR1 is MNHNY and CDR2 is SVGAGI (reference sequence). This CDR3 has 16 amino acids. This chain's CDR3 is CASSNGTGRGGTETFF. The CDR3 bases are TGTGCCAGCAGTAACGGTACGGGGCGGGGGGGCACTGAAACTTTCTTT.

The chain uses TRBV6-5 and TRBJ1-5; TRBD1 matches at 7 bases. CDR1 is MNHEY, CDR2 SVGAGI, per germline. The CDR3 consists of 15 residues. Trimming cost V 4 bases and J 6 bases; bases outside gene matches: 9. The CDR3 is CASSLTTGVVQPQHF. The CDR3 DNA is TGTGCCAGCAGTTTAACAACAGGGGTCGTTCAGCCCCAGCATTTT.

This clonotype is labeled as medium-sized. The chain has TRBV11-3 and TRBJ2-2; no definite D call. The V end lost 3 bases, the J end lost 5 bases, and 10 bases lay between the germline ends. The length of the CDR3 is 14 residues. Germline loops: CDR1 SGHNT, CDR2 YENEEA. The CDR3 spells CASSFRQRTGELFF. CDR3 coding DNA: TGTGCCAGCAGCTTCCGACAAAGAACCGGGGAGCTGTTTTTT.

Regarding this clonotype: Given the absence of the conserved phenylalanine or tryptophan at the CDR3 end, a read error is likely. The DNA is omitted, as the CDR3 cannot be located on it reliably, and the CDR3 follows TCRdb's listing. This sequence joins TRBV11-2 and TRBJ2-1. Germline CDR1 is SGHAT and CDR2 is FQNNGV. The CDR3 numbers 13 amino acids, ends counted. The CDR3 is CASSSDAGDEQVV.

This clonotype was picked up one time. Likely a read error: the CDR3 ends without its conserved phenylalanine or tryptophan. The chain recombines TRBV29-1 with TRBJ2-5; tentatively, D is TRBD2 (5 bases). CDR1 is SQVTM, CDR2 ANQGSEA, per germline. The CDR3 extends over 12 amino acids. The CDR3, as DNA: TGCGGCGTGGGAGTAGTCCAAGAGACCCAGTACATC. Its translation: CGVGVVQETQYI.

As to this clonotype: The junction departs from the called germline gene at one end, perhaps through a read error. The rearrangement links TRBV4-1 to TRBJ2-2, with 14 bases aligning to TRBD2. Per germline, CDR1 MGHRA and CDR2 YSYEKL. The CDR3 totals 16 residues. The DNA of the CDR3 is TGCGTAAGCAACTCGGGACTAGCGGGAGCGGTCGGGGAACTGTTTTTT. The encoded protein is CVSNSGLAGAVGELFF.

This clonotype was seen at least ten times. The chain has TRBV4-2 and TRBJ2-5; 10 nucleotides line up with TRBD2. The CDR3 has 15 amino acids. Germline loops: CDR1 LGHNA, CDR2 YNFKEQ. V was clipped by 5 bases and J by 5 bases; unmatched bases: 8. For the CDR3, the DNA is TGTGCCAGCAGCGTAGCGGGGGGCAGCCGGGAGACCCAGTACTTC. Its protein product is CASSVAGGSRETQYF.

There are many counts of this clonotype. V and J are TRBV5-8 and TRBJ1-1; 8 bases fit TRBD1. V gave up 0 bases and J gave up 4 bases; unmatched junction bases: 5. There are 15 residues in the CDR3. Germline values: CDR1 SGHTS, CDR2 YDEGEE. DNA of the CDR3: TGTGCCAGCAGCTTGGGACAGGGGCACATCACTGAAGCTTTCTTT. Translated: CASSLGQGHITEAFF.

Notes on this clonotype: One end of the junction varies from germline; a read error may be responsible. This sequence joins TRBV11-2 and TRBJ2-1; D ambiguous. Germline V gene data show CDR1 as SGHAT and CDR2 as FQNNGV. The CDR3 consists of 16 residues. The DNA for the CDR3 is TGTGCCAGCGGCCCAAGACCCAGGAGCTCCTACGATGAGCAGTTCTTC. Translated, it gives CASGPRPRSSYDEQFF.